The source of this TCR beta chain is a study of cytomegalovirus exposure and HLA in healthy donors (TCRdb year 2017). Study-wide context: In an earlier analysis of under 750 of the donors, 276 Gb of sequence data and 100 million or so unique TCR beta sequences from 150 million to 200 million T cells were reported. Roughly 300 gigabases of sequencing data and approximately 80 million unique TCR sequences were included in an early release covering roughly 700 HLA-typed donors. Of the 398 genotyped donors, about 80% fell in the genetic ancestry cluster associated with self-reported Caucasian donors. The study was designed to test whether signatures of past pathogen exposure could be identified by cataloging public T cell receptors. Using immunosequencing, the study profiled T cell repertoires from some 670 subjects and related those repertoires to cytomegalovirus serostatus. Besides the first cohort of more than 650 subjects, a separate validation cohort made up of over 95 different subjects was used. High-throughput TCR immunosequencing, statistical association of individual TCRs with disease status, and machine learning were combined to predict cytomegalovirus infection status. A later analysis re-examined previously published TCR beta repertoires from several hundred donors and added high-resolution HLA genotyping to investigate patterns of TCR occurrence. The later analysis used no new phenotypic data to find candidate immune exposures, relying instead on TCR beta sequences and their occurrence across donors. An earlier analysis of around 540 of the donors applied high-throughput TCR beta sequencing to assess whether each TCR beta V gene segment acted as functional or pseudogenic. Alongside the repertoire data, information on donor age, sex, ethnicity and CMV serostatus was compiled. Genome-wide SNP genotypes for about 65% of the 666 donors were used in a later genetic analysis, which treated that subset as a discovery cohort. Every discovery cohort repertoire had been produced on one sequencing platform. Class I and class II HLA loci were covered by the typing at four-digit resolution. The number of typed donors differed by locus: about 629-630 for A, B, C, DRB1 and DQB1; 500 to 550 for DQA1; 606 for DPA1; and some 430 for DPB1. Four or five DR-DQ haplotypes were handled as single units for association and clustering, since linkage in the cohort was strong. Among around 400 genotyped donors of the cohort, an average of roughly 230,000 unique TCR beta nucleotide sequences was sequenced per donor, of which about 19% were non-productive.

The cohort consisted of 666 healthy bone marrow donors. At the time of sampling, every cohort member was nominally healthy, though immune exposures that went unrecorded were likely present. The donor tested CMV seronegative and was one of the 352 seronegative cohort members. Each donor provided a peripheral blood sample, and peripheral blood mononuclear cells were used for TCR beta sequencing. The Qiagen DNeasy Blood Extraction Kit was used to extract genomic DNA from the blood cell samples. Overall results and qualifications from the work: Immune exposure information for the cohort was limited to CMV serostatus. In a later genetic analysis, fewer N-insertions in productive TCRs were reported among donors in an Asian-associated ancestry cluster than the roughly 640-donor mean. Linkage disequilibrium might explain the correlated functional status among segregating V segments, but an unknown experimental factor could not be ruled out. A group of highly shared sequence variants was considered likely to be a technical artifact of the sequencing pipeline. In a later analysis, most CMV-associated TCR beta chains were found to appear HLA-restricted, with HLA associations seemingly driven largely by CMV exposure. Presence/absence analyses assumed roughly uniform sequencing depth across donors, an assumption that may not hold. The earlier analysis of some 560 of the donors excluded some 16 rarely observed V segments, including chromosome 9 orphons, because counts were too low. In a later genetic analysis, a missense DCLRE1C variant was associated with V-gene and J-gene trimming of TCR beta chains, and the association was replicated in an independent cohort. This cohort had only TCR beta chains sequenced, and the lack of alpha or paired-chain data limited which features could be detected. A later analysis found that HLA-associated TCR beta chains were more clonally expanded and had lower generation probabilities than equally common non-associated chains. In a later analysis, more than 15,000 TCR beta sequences were associated with specific HLA alleles at a false discovery rate of 0.05. Because some donors lacked HLA typing at each locus, the association tests relied only on the typed subset. In both the original and validation cohorts, the classifier was reported to diagnose cytomegalovirus status with high specificity and sensitivity. In an earlier analysis of 587 of the donors, most TCR beta V segments appeared in productive rearrangements about 87% or about 30% of the time, broadly matching IMGT annotations. A further reported finding was that TCR beta sequences accurately predicted the HLA-A and HLA-B alleles for most subjects in the first cohort. In the study, 150 to 200 TCR beta chains were listed as associated with cytomegalovirus. In vitro tests confirmed that a few of the cytomegalovirus-associated TCR beta chains recognize cytomegalovirus antigens. A later analysis found that TCR association rates varied across HLA loci, with DRB1 alleles showing the most associated TCRs and HLA-C alleles the fewest. Most TCR sequences were seen in very few donors, while some public TCRs were found in many individuals. The authors suggested that the approach could potentially be extended to other disease states and immunological phenotypes. In a later analysis, several top co-occurrence clusters were reported to appear linked to parvovirus B19, influenza, CMV and Epstein-Barr virus. Strong co-occurrence of HLA alleles, especially DR and DQ, made assigning TCR associations to individual alleles difficult.

Turning to this clone: No antigen is known for it. It has no much larger one-base neighbor in the sample; base qualities were not kept.

To prepare the library, the immunoSEQ multiplex PCR assay was applied. For the multiplex PCR, a mixture combining 60 forward primers for TCR Vbeta segments and 13 reverse primers for TCR Jbeta segments was used. A multiplex PCR assay on genomic DNA amplified the CDR3 region of rearranged TCR beta genes. The amplified TCR beta libraries were sequenced on the Illumina HiSeq System as 87-base-pair reads. As for the original processing: Across the 670 or so repertoires, a later analysis counted roughly 77 million unique TCR beta chains, some 11 million of which were shared by at least two donors. Raw reads were error-corrected and collapsed into unique sequences by a nearest-neighbor algorithm in which closely related sequences were merged to remove PCR and sequencing errors. V, D and J gene segments were assigned by aligning CDR3 sequences to IMGT reference sequences. For a sequence to be retained, a match of at least six nucleotides was required to both a V gene segment and a J gene segment. A rearrangement counted as productive if the CDR3 had no stop codons and remained in frame with V and J, and every other rearrangement counted as non-productive. Following IMGT convention, CDR3 was defined as the stretch from the second conserved V-encoded cysteine to the conserved J-encoded phenylalanine. The earlier analysis of roughly 590 of the donors excluded any sequence lacking an unambiguous match to a single V gene segment. In an earlier analysis of some 590 of the donors, a V segment was called functional when productive rearrangements were above 56.7%, and segregating when the standard deviation between donors exceeded 5%. A statistical classification framework was built to diagnose cytomegalovirus status from the catalog of TCR beta chain sequences. A later analysis assigned V and J genes by comparing TCR nucleotide sequences with IMGT/GENE-DB human TR gene sequences. In a later analysis, CDR3 sequences and most-parsimonious VDJ recombination scenarios were assigned using the TCRdist pipeline. A later analysis defined each TCR beta chain by its CDR3 amino acid sequence plus V-gene family, and excluded reads lacking a unique V-gene family. As a way to deal with suspected cross-contamination and a sequencing artifact, a later analysis dropped roughly 620 nucleotide sequences that were highly shared and had low generation probability. In a later analysis, a clonal expansion index was calculated for each public chain from normalized within-repertoire ranks of inferred template counts. A later analysis computed generation probabilities with a VDJ recombination model fitted to out-of-frame rearrangements, and checked the results against IGoR. In a later analysis, hypergeometric tests were used to score TCR-TCR, TCR-HLA and TCR-CMV co-occurrence, with a repertoire-size bias correction applied to TCR pairs. In a later analysis, false discovery rates were estimated by permuting HLA or CMV assignments 20 times. In a later analysis, co-occurring TCRs were grouped using DBSCAN, and TCRdist sequence similarity was added for clustering within HLA-allele-positive subsets. For co-occurrence clustering, repertoires with fewer than 30,000 or more than 120,000 public chains were excluded, along with five or six repertoires with anomalous nucleotide sharing. In its TCRdb copy, this immuneACCESS table keeps in-frame sequences only and misses some clones. Where compared with another copy, unresolved V genes explain less than half of these, and the others have no known cause. V and J calls and clone size follow that table, whereas D and trimming were derived from the DNA. In this sample the table shows about 200,000 clones, under 80% of which occur a single time. The biggest ten clones account for about 0.22% of the sample.

This clonotype was sampled from a girl aged 2 to 9 in good health and CMV-seronegative. The sequenced sample was PBMCs.

The DNA sequence follows: TGTGCCAGCAGTGCCGACGGGGTGAGCTACACCTTC. It translates to CASSADGVSYTF. The V and J segments used are TRBV6-1 and TRBJ1-2, with no confidently assigned D gene. CDR1 and CDR2 are drawn from the germline V gene: MNHNS, SASEGT. Trimming at the junction amounts to 4 bases on V and 9 bases on J, and the germline ends lie 12 bases apart. Including the terminal cysteine and phenylalanine, the CDR3 comprises 12 residues. Solely the CDR3 DNA is kept, with 36 bases framed from the first base.